Following are 18 T cell receptor beta chains from one sample sequenced in a study of OX40 agonist ivuxolimab in advanced cancers. Libraries were built with the immunoSEQ multiplex PCR assay. The source is immuneACCESS, and TCRdb retained only in-frame sequences with V and J called. Part of the clones is not carried over; for the studies checked, unresolved V genes explain less than half of this, and the remainder is unexplained. The sample table records some 81,000 clones; approximately 82% of these occur just once. The top ten hold under 0.8% of the sample. This sample comprised CD4+ or CD8+ T cells sorted from blood, obtained in a trial of the OX40 agonist ivuxolimab. The receptors come from an adult with an advanced solid tumor such as melanoma, head and neck, liver or kidney cancer.

The V gene is TRBV11-2, the J gene TRBJ2-1, with 11 bases identical to TRBD1. This CDR3 is 16 amino acids long. V shed 4 bases, J shed 2 bases, and the junction held 4 bases outside the gene matches. Germline loops: CDR1 SGHAT, CDR2 FQNNGV. CDR3 protein: CASSSTGQGAYNEQFF. For the CDR3, the DNA is TGTGCCAGCAGCTCGACGGGACAGGGGGCCTACAATGAGCAGTTCTTC.

CDR3 DNA sequence: TGTGCCAGCAGCCTTCGGTCGGGCAATGAGCAGTTCTTC. It yields the protein CASSLRSGNEQFF. This chain uses TRBV6-5 with TRBJ2-1; D not certain. The V gene lost 6 bases and the J gene lost 6 bases, with 12 bases spanning the gap. Per the germline V gene, CDR1 is MNHEY and CDR2 is SVGAGI. This CDR3 has 13 residues.

This chain connects TRBV4-1 to TRBJ2-5, with TRBD2 identical over 12 bases. The germline gives CDR1 MGHRA, CDR2 YSYEKL. CDR3 size: 15 residues. V dropped 2 bases and J dropped 5; count of bases not matched to a gene: 3. The CDR3 DNA reads TGCGCCAGCAGCCAACTAGCGGGGGGGCGGGAGACCCAGTACTTC. Its protein is CASSQLAGGRETQYF.

The chain uses TRBV28 and TRBJ1-6; maybe TRBD1 (5 bases). The CDR3 is made up of 13 amino acids. The V end was cut by 6 bases, the J end by 6 bases, with 9 bases between. Looked up from germline, CDR1 is MDHEN and CDR2 is SYDVKM. The DNA for the CDR3 is TGTGCCAGCAGCCCGACAGCTAATTCACCCCTCCACTTT. This sequence encodes CASSPTANSPLHF. The whole variable domain, remainder taken from reference TRBV28 and TRBJ1-6, is DVKVTQSSRYLVKRTGEKVFLECVQDMDHENMFWYRQDPGLGLRLIYFSYDVKMKEKGDIPEGYSVSREKKERFSLILESASTNQTSMYLCASSPTANSPLHFGNGTRLTVT.

The chain uses TRBV5-1 and TRBJ2-3, with D perhaps being TRBD1 or TRBD2 (5 bases each). CDR1 is SGHRS, CDR2 YFSETQ, per germline. The germline V and J ends were trimmed by 3 bases and 0 bases, with 8 bases remaining between them. This CDR3 comprises 14 residues. CDR3 nucleotides: TGCGCCAGCAGCTGGGACGTAAGCACAGATACGCAGTATTTT. Translated: CASSWDVSTDTQYF.

This chain links TRBV10-1 with TRBJ1-1; maybe TRBD1 (6 bases). Germline V gene data show CDR1 as WNHNN and CDR2 as SYGVQD (reference sequence). Between the trimmed V and J ends, which lost 6 bases and 1 base, there was a span of 21 bases. This CDR3 region has 17 residues. The DNA for the CDR3 is TGCGCCAGCAGAGTGAAGTGGGGGCGGACTAGGAACACTGAAGCTTTCTTT. This translates into CASRVKWGRTRNTEAFF.

V is TRBV5-1 and J is TRBJ2-5; possible D gene TRBD2, 6 bases. Germline-derived CDR1 and CDR2 are SGHRS and YFSETQ. CDR3 length equals 15 residues. The ends were cut back, 0 bases at V and 2 bases at J, with 11 bases in the middle. CDR3: CASSLGGLPQETQYF. In DNA, the CDR3 is TGCGCCAGCAGCTTGGGGGGACTCCCTCAAGAGACCCAGTACTTC.

The chain uses TRBV6-5 and TRBJ1-5; tentatively, D is TRBD1 (5 bases). This CDR3 spans 16 amino acids. The germline V and J ends were trimmed by 4 bases and 0 bases, with 13 bases remaining between them. The germline gives CDR1 MNHEY, CDR2 SVGAGI. The CDR3 sequence: CASSSTEPISNQPQHF. DNA of the CDR3: TGTGCCAGCAGTTCGACAGAACCGATTAGCAATCAGCCCCAGCATTTT.

The chain employs TRBV6-1 and TRBJ1-5; 9 bases are a match to TRBD1. V trimming: 0 bases; J trimming: 5 bases; junction bases outside the gene matches: 11. The CDR3 runs to 18 residues. The V gene's germline CDR1 is MNHNS and CDR2 SASEGT. DNA for the CDR3: TGTGCCAGCAGTGAAGCGCTACAGGGGGCGCCGACAGATCAGCCCCAGCATTTT. This gives the protein CASSEALQGAPTDQPQHF.

The chain has TRBV11-3 and TRBJ2-7; D may be TRBD1 or TRBD2 (6 bases each). Trimming took 3 bases from V and 5 from J, leaving 20 bases between them. Germline CDR1 SGHNT, CDR2 YENEEA. The CDR3 is 16 residues long. The CDR3 region is CASSFGGGGQLNEQYF. The CDR3 DNA sequence: TGTGCCAGCAGCTTTGGAGGTGGGGGGCAACTGAACGAGCAGTACTTC. Together with reference TRBV11-3 and TRBJ2-7, the CDR3 gives the full variable domain: EAGVVQSPRYKIIEKKQPVAFWCNPISGHNTLYWYLQNLGQGPELLIRYENEEAVDDSQLPKDRFSAERLKGVDSTLKIQPAELGDSAVYLCASSFGGGGQLNEQYFGPGTRLTVT.

The V gene is TRBV7-2, the J gene TRBJ2-2; 7 bases line up with TRBD2. CDR1 and CDR2 (germline): SGHTA, FQGNSA. There are 16 residues in the CDR3. Trimming cost V 7 bases and J 2 bases; bases outside gene matches: 10. CDR3 protein: CASTMTGGYNTGELFF. For the CDR3, the DNA is TGTGCCAGCACTATGACGGGAGGCTATAACACCGGGGAGCTGTTTTTT.

The chain's CDR3 is CASRRAGGEAYEQYF. In DNA, the CDR3 is TGTGCCAGCAGGAGAGCAGGGGGCGAAGCCTACGAGCAGTACTTC. The J gene is TRBJ2-7, the V gene TRBV14; 8 bases map to TRBD1. Germline V CDR1 and CDR2: SGHDN, FVKESK. This CDR3 comprises 15 residues. J lost 2 bases, V lost 6 bases, and 9 bases had no gene match.

V gene TRBV27 combines with J gene TRBJ1-5; no clear D gene. Germline lookup yields CDR1 MNHEY and CDR2 SMNVEV (reference sequence). The V end lost 2 bases, the J end lost 4 bases, and 12 bases lay between the germline ends. The CDR3 sequence is 15 residues long. Here the CDR3 reads CASSLNGGPNQPQHF. For the CDR3, the DNA is TGTGCCAGCAGTTTAAACGGAGGCCCTAATCAGCCCCAGCATTTT.

This clone was found a few times. The chain employs TRBV19 and TRBJ2-1, with D possibly matching TRBD2 (6 bases). V was clipped by 8 bases and J by 0 bases, with 14 bases between them. From germline, CDR1 is LNHDA and CDR2 SQIVND (reference sequence). This CDR3 comprises 15 residues. CDR3 nucleotide sequence: TGTGCCAGTGACACGGGAGTAAGCTCCTACAATGAGCAGTTCTTC. As protein: CASDTGVSSYNEQFF.

In its sample, this clone was seen a few times. The chain uses TRBV5-4 and TRBJ2-7; TRBD1 agrees at 8 bases. Germline V gives CDR1 SGHNT, CDR2 YYREEE (reference sequence). The CDR3 contains 13 residues. J gave up 7 bases and V 4 bases, and 7 bases lay outside the gene matches. CDR3 in amino acids: CASSRTGLGEQYF. The DNA for the CDR3 is TGTGCCAGCAGCCGGACAGGGTTGGGGGAGCAGTACTTC.

The chain combines TRBV30 with TRBJ2-7, with 7 bases fitting TRBD2. The germline V gene encodes CDR1 GTSNPN and CDR2 SVGIG (reference sequence). The CDR3 is 13 residues long. Trimming at V came to 4 bases and at J to 2 bases, leaving 5 bases not matched to a gene. The CDR3 bases are TGTGCCTGGACCGAGGGAGGGGCCTACGAGCAGTACTTC. It codes for CAWTEGGAYEQYF.

The chain carries TRBV5-1 and TRBJ2-5, with 7 bases fitting TRBD1. Germline V gene lookup returns CDR1 SGHRS and CDR2 YFSETQ. This CDR3 contains 14 residues. The ends lost 4 bases at V and 4 bases at J; junction bases unmatched: 7. In nucleotides, the CDR3 is TGCGCCAGCAGCACCGACAGGGACGGAGAGACCCAGTACTTC. This encodes CASSTDRDGETQYF.

This clone was observed a single time. The gene calls are TRBV5-1 and TRBJ2-7; D perhaps matches TRBD1 (6 bases). The germline V gene has CDR1 SGHRS and CDR2 YFSETQ. V lost 4 bases and J 6 bases, leaving 14 bases between the germline ends. There are 13 residues in the CDR3. In nucleotides, the CDR3 is TGCGCCAGCAGCATCCCTCCCAGGGGCGAGCAGTACTTC. This codes for CASSIPPRGEQYF.